This T cell receptor beta chain was obtained from a study of beta chain features in type 1 diabetes. Every donor provided one heparinised blood draw, which averaged approximately 100 mL. All of the sorted populations showed purity greater than 95%. Reverse transcribing all isolated RNA meant expressed TCRB transcripts were sequenced. The assay was immunoSEQ multiplex PCR, and TCRdb's table has in-frame clones only and misses some. The sample consists of more than 140,000 clones, approximately 10% of them appearing once. Findings and caveats of the study: There was a possibility that cDNA sequencing over-represented cells with high TCR expression. Researchers could not determine here whether HLA type influences TCRB rearrangement.

On this clone: Its antigen is unidentified.

This receptor was obtained from a woman aged 40 to 50 in good health. Sequences were obtained from central memory CD4+ T cells from blood.

The CDR3 sequence is CSVETRVRSEQYF. The CDR3 region has the DNA TGCAGCGTAGAGACTAGGGTAAGGAGCGAGCAGTACTTC. The chain employs TRBV29-1 and TRBJ2-7, with D perhaps matching TRBD2 (6 bases). V was cut by 6 bases and J by 6 bases, with 18 bases left in between. The germline V gene has CDR1 SQVTM and CDR2 ANQGSEA. CDR3 size: 13 residues.